This T cell receptor beta chain was profiled in a study of radiotherapy plus CTLA-4 blockade in lung cancer. Germline V gene data show CDR1 as MNHEY and CDR2 as SVGAGI. The CDR3 has 16 amino acids. V dropped 3 bases and J dropped 4; count of bases not matched to a gene: 10. Profiled with immunoSEQ multiplex PCR; TCRdb holds only in-frame clones, not every one. Of 45,000 to 60,000 clones detected, more than 75% appear once; the ten largest clones hold about 9%. V is TRBV6-5 and J is TRBJ1-2; TRBD1 agrees at 8 bases. The sequencing used peripheral blood, collected from a patient treated with radiotherapy plus ipilimumab. The source of this sequence is a human donor with non-small cell lung cancer who had a complete response to radiotherapy plus ipilimumab. CDR3 amino acids: CASSYSEGQALYGYTF. The CDR3 DNA reads TGTGCCAGCAGTTATTCTGAGGGACAGGCCCTCTATGGCTACACCTTC.